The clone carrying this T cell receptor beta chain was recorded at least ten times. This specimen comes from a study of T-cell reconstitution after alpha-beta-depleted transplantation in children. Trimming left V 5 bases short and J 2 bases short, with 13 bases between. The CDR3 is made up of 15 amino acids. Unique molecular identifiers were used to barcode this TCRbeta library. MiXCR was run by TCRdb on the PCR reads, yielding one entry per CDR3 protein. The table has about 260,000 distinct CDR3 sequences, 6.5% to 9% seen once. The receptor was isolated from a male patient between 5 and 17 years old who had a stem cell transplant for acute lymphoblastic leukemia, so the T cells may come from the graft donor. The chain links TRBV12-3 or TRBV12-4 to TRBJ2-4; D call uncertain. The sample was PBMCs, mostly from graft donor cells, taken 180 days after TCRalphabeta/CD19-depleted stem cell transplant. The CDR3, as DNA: TGTGCCAGCAGTCCCCGGACGGCCCCCAAAAACATTCAGTACTTC. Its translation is CASSPRTAPKNIQYF.